Listed below are T cell receptor beta chains from one sample, sequenced in a study of CD8 T cells in Susac syndrome. TCRdb re-derived calls from the immunoSEQ multiplex PCR reads in MiXCR, one entry per CDR3 protein. The repertoire holds 100,000 to 110,000 distinct CDR3 sequences, with roughly 96% as singletons. Sample: CD8+ T cells from PBMCs. The receptor source for this set is a human donor with Susac syndrome. Each CDR3 is given with its conserved first and last residue. The order of the fields is clone size, D gene, V gene, J gene, CDR3 protein, CDR3 DNA. A D gene is named only where the DNA matches it firmly. The size field is filled for only some rows; it gives once, few, many or a size class.

clone size: -; D gene: TRBD2; V gene: TRBV27; J gene: TRBJ2-7; CDR3 protein: CASSPTGSGRVREQYF; CDR3 DNA: TGTGCCAGCAGTCCCACAGGTAGCGGGAGGGTGCGGGAGCAGTACTTC
clone size: -; D gene: -; V gene: TRBV12-3/TRBV12-4; J gene: TRBJ2-7; CDR3 protein: CASSLNQGEGEQYF; CDR3 DNA: TGTGCCAGCAGCCTGAATCAGGGGGAGGGGGAGCAGTACTTC
clone size: -; D gene: -; V gene: TRBV19; J gene: TRBJ2-7; CDR3 protein: CASSALGPGASYEQYF; CDR3 DNA: TGTGCCAGTAGTGCCCTAGGCCCGGGGGCCTCCTACGAGCAGTACTTC
clone size: -; D gene: -; V gene: TRBV5-1; J gene: TRBJ2-7; CDR3 protein: CASTSTAGVQYF; CDR3 DNA: TGCGCCAGCACCTCGACGGCAGGGGTGCAGTACTTC
clone size: once; D gene: TRBD2; V gene: TRBV20-1; J gene: TRBJ2-1; CDR3 protein: CSAPPSGGLEQFF; CDR3 DNA: TGCAGTGCTCCCCCTAGCGGGGGGCTTGAGCAGTTCTTC
clone size: -; D gene: -; V gene: TRBV28; J gene: TRBJ2-1; CDR3 protein: CASIDWRDRARNEQFF; CDR3 DNA: TGTGCCAGCATCGATTGGCGGGACAGAGCCAGGAATGAGCAGTTCTTC
clone size: -; D gene: -; V gene: TRBV24-1; J gene: TRBJ1-5; CDR3 protein: CATSDGRGQPQHF; CDR3 DNA: TGTGCCACCAGTGATGGCCGAGGCCAGCCCCAGCATTTT
clone size: -; D gene: -; V gene: TRBV29-1; J gene: TRBJ2-5; CDR3 protein: CSVGNQETQYF; CDR3 DNA: TGCAGCGTTGGAAACCAAGAGACCCAGTACTTC
clone size: -; D gene: -; V gene: TRBV7-2; J gene: TRBJ2-1; CDR3 protein: CASSLGLGTARDEQFF; CDR3 DNA: TGTGCCAGCAGCTTAGGGTTGGGTACGGCGAGGGATGAGCAGTTCTTC
clone size: -; D gene: -; V gene: TRBV20-1; J gene: TRBJ2-1; CDR3 protein: CSARGRVSWDEQFF; CDR3 DNA: TGCAGTGCTCGTGGTCGGGTTAGCTGGGATGAGCAGTTCTTC
clone size: -; D gene: -; V gene: TRBV12-3/TRBV12-4; J gene: TRBJ2-5; CDR3 protein: CASSLQGGDLQETQYF; CDR3 DNA: TGTGCCAGCAGTTTACAAGGGGGGGACCTACAAGAGACCCAGTACTTC
clone size: -; D gene: -; V gene: TRBV29-1; J gene: TRBJ2-5; CDR3 protein: CSVGGLIGETQYF; CDR3 DNA: TGCAGCGTTGGGGGTCTTATCGGGGAGACCCAGTACTTC
clone size: -; D gene: -; V gene: TRBV20-1; J gene: TRBJ2-1; CDR3 protein: CSARDLGGREQFF; CDR3 DNA: TGCAGTGCTAGAGATCTGGGGGGGCGGGAGCAGTTCTTC
clone size: -; D gene: -; V gene: TRBV7-8; J gene: TRBJ2-5; CDR3 protein: CASTELGGRGVGETQYF; CDR3 DNA: TGTGCCAGCACCGAATTAGGAGGCAGGGGGGTAGGAGAGACCCAGTACTTC
clone size: once; D gene: -; V gene: TRBV24-1; J gene: TRBJ2-5; CDR3 protein: CATSDREIETQYF; CDR3 DNA: TGTGCCACCAGTGATCGGGAGATTGAGACCCAGTACTTC
clone size: -; D gene: -; V gene: TRBV9; J gene: TRBJ2-1; CDR3 protein: CASSGREQFF; CDR3 DNA: TGTGCCAGCAGCGGTCGGGAGCAGTTCTTC
clone size: -; D gene: -; V gene: TRBV7-3; J gene: TRBJ2-2; CDR3 protein: CASSPTGFNTGELFF; CDR3 DNA: TGTGCCAGCAGCCCGACAGGTTTTAACACCGGGGAGCTGTTTTTT
clone size: -; D gene: -; V gene: TRBV20-1; J gene: TRBJ1-5; CDR3 protein: CSASVTDYQPQHF; CDR3 DNA: TGCAGTGCTAGTGTTACAGACTATCAGCCCCAGCATTTT
clone size: -; D gene: TRBD2; V gene: TRBV2; J gene: TRBJ2-5; CDR3 protein: CASSSLAGDVGETQYF; CDR3 DNA: TGTGCCAGCAGTTCGCTGGCGGGGGACGTGGGGGAGACCCAGTACTTC
clone size: -; D gene: -; V gene: TRBV15; J gene: TRBJ2-7; CDR3 protein: CATSRGDQQYF; CDR3 DNA: TGTGCCACCAGCAGGGGAGATCAGCAGTACTTC
clone size: once; D gene: -; V gene: TRBV9; J gene: TRBJ2-2; CDR3 protein: CASSLFGGSTGELFF; CDR3 DNA: TGTGCCAGCAGCTTGTTCGGCGGGTCCACCGGGGAGCTGTTTTTT
clone size: -; D gene: -; V gene: TRBV3-1; J gene: TRBJ1-3; CDR3 protein: CASSQVAPNTIYF; CDR3 DNA: TGTGCCAGCAGCCAAGTAGCCCCAAACACCATATATTTT
clone size: -; D gene: -; V gene: TRBV13; J gene: TRBJ1-2; CDR3 protein: CASSLQGLKGYTF; CDR3 DNA: TGTGCCAGCAGCTTACAGGGGCTCAAGGGCTACACCTTC
clone size: -; D gene: TRBD1; V gene: TRBV7-9; J gene: TRBJ2-5; CDR3 protein: CASSPAGQGGETQYF; CDR3 DNA: TGTGCCAGCAGCCCTGCGGGACAGGGTGGGGAGACCCAGTACTTC
clone size: -; D gene: -; V gene: TRBV27; J gene: TRBJ2-1; CDR3 protein: CASSLSRADNEQFF; CDR3 DNA: TGTGCCAGCAGTTTATCGCGGGCGGACAATGAGCAGTTCTTC
clone size: -; D gene: -; V gene: TRBV5-6; J gene: TRBJ1-2; CDR3 protein: CASSLAGGGYTF; CDR3 DNA: TGTGCCAGCAGCTTGGCCGGTGGTGGCTACACCTTC
clone size: once; D gene: TRBD2; V gene: TRBV29-1; J gene: TRBJ2-2; CDR3 protein: CSVGLAGVRTGELFF; CDR3 DNA: TGCAGCGTGGGACTAGCGGGAGTACGCACCGGGGAGCTGTTTTTT
clone size: -; D gene: -; V gene: TRBV18; J gene: TRBJ2-1; CDR3 protein: CASSPSGTINEQFF; CDR3 DNA: TGTGCCAGCTCACCATCCGGGACGATCAATGAGCAGTTCTTC
clone size: -; D gene: -; V gene: TRBV13; J gene: TRBJ2-7; CDR3 protein: CASSPKLSSYEQYF; CDR3 DNA: TGTGCCAGCAGCCCGAAGCTTAGCTCCTACGAGCAGTACTTC
clone size: -; D gene: TRBD2; V gene: TRBV28; J gene: TRBJ2-7; CDR3 protein: CASSPLGEGYEQYF; CDR3 DNA: TGTGCCAGCAGTCCATTGGGGGAGGGTTACGAGCAGTACTTC
clone size: -; D gene: TRBD2; V gene: TRBV7-9; J gene: TRBJ2-1; CDR3 protein: CASSLTIREGRYNEQFF; CDR3 DNA: TGTGCCAGCAGCTTAACAATACGGGAGGGCCGGTACAATGAGCAGTTCTTC
clone size: -; D gene: -; V gene: TRBV20-1; J gene: TRBJ2-1; CDR3 protein: CSAREGRAYNEQFF; CDR3 DNA: TGCAGTGCTAGAGAAGGCAGAGCCTACAATGAGCAGTTCTTC
clone size: -; D gene: TRBD1; V gene: TRBV15; J gene: TRBJ1-2; CDR3 protein: CATSGHLETGYGYTF; CDR3 DNA: TGTGCCACCAGCGGCCATCTGGAGACAGGGTACGGCTACACCTTC
clone size: -; D gene: -; V gene: TRBV2; J gene: TRBJ1-2; CDR3 protein: CASSEQVPNGYTF; CDR3 DNA: TGTGCCAGCAGCGAACAGGTCCCGAATGGCTACACCTTC
clone size: -; D gene: -; V gene: TRBV24-1; J gene: TRBJ1-5; CDR3 protein: CATSDPLSVAQHF; CDR3 DNA: TGTGCCACCAGTGACCCCCTTTCGGTGGCCCAGCATTTT
clone size: -; D gene: -; V gene: TRBV24-1; J gene: TRBJ2-3; CDR3 protein: CATSGQLTDTQYF; CDR3 DNA: TGTGCCACCAGTGGTCAACTCACAGATACGCAGTATTTT
clone size: -; D gene: -; V gene: TRBV20-1; J gene: TRBJ2-1; CDR3 protein: CSAYPPGPRNEQFF; CDR3 DNA: TGCAGTGCTTACCCACCGGGACCTAGGAATGAGCAGTTCTTC
clone size: -; D gene: TRBD1; V gene: TRBV9; J gene: TRBJ2-1; CDR3 protein: CASSSDRGEQFF; CDR3 DNA: TGTGCCAGCAGCTCTGACAGGGGTGAGCAGTTCTTC
clone size: -; D gene: TRBD1; V gene: TRBV19; J gene: TRBJ2-7; CDR3 protein: CASRKPTGAEQYF; CDR3 DNA: TGTGCCAGTAGGAAACCGACAGGGGCCGAGCAGTACTTC
clone size: -; D gene: TRBD2; V gene: TRBV12-3/TRBV12-4; J gene: TRBJ2-3; CDR3 protein: CASSPAAGAADTQYF; CDR3 DNA: TGTGCCAGCAGTCCCGCCGCGGGAGCGGCAGATACGCAGTATTTT
clone size: -; D gene: -; V gene: TRBV4-1; J gene: TRBJ2-6; CDR3 protein: CASSQASGSGANVLTF; CDR3 DNA: TGCGCCAGCAGCCAAGCTTCTGGCTCTGGGGCCAACGTCCTGACTTTC
clone size: -; D gene: -; V gene: TRBV5-1; J gene: TRBJ1-1; CDR3 protein: CASSSDGLTFF; CDR3 DNA: TGCGCCAGCAGCTCAGACGGGCTTACTTTCTTT
clone size: -; D gene: TRBD2; V gene: TRBV18; J gene: TRBJ2-1; CDR3 protein: CASSPRIGTSINEQFF; CDR3 DNA: TGTGCCAGCTCACCACGAATTGGGACTAGCATCAATGAGCAGTTCTTC
clone size: -; D gene: TRBD2; V gene: TRBV7-2; J gene: TRBJ2-5; CDR3 protein: CASSSPGTSGGIQETQYF; CDR3 DNA: TGTGCCAGCAGCTCCCCCGGGACTAGCGGGGGGATCCAAGAGACCCAGTACTTC
clone size: -; D gene: TRBD1; V gene: TRBV5-4; J gene: TRBJ2-7; CDR3 protein: CASSIRDSSYEQYF; CDR3 DNA: TGTGCCAGCAGCATACGGGACAGCTCCTACGAGCAGTACTTC
clone size: -; D gene: -; V gene: TRBV15; J gene: TRBJ2-7; CDR3 protein: CATSRQGYEQYF; CDR3 DNA: TGTGCCACCAGCAGACAGGGATACGAGCAGTACTTC
clone size: -; D gene: TRBD1; V gene: TRBV9; J gene: TRBJ1-3; CDR3 protein: CASSPGTAGNTIYF; CDR3 DNA: TGTGCCAGCAGCCCAGGGACAGCCGGAAACACCATATATTTT
clone size: -; D gene: -; V gene: TRBV7-6; J gene: TRBJ1-5; CDR3 protein: CASSLALGGNQPQHF; CDR3 DNA: TGTGCCAGCAGCTTAGCGCTGGGGGGGAATCAGCCCCAGCATTTT